This is a list of T cell receptor beta chains from one sample in a study of T-cell memory formation after mild COVID-19. A single record per CDR3 protein comes from TCRdb applying MiXCR to the 5' RACE reads. The sample holds more than 250,000 distinct CDR3 sequences, about a sixth seen once. Specimen: PBMCs or a T cell subset sorted from them (not recorded which). Receptors originate from a man younger than 30 who had mild COVID-19 (a few samples of this study predate the infection). Cell type and time point are not known. CDR3s leave out the opening cysteine and the closing phenylalanine or tryptophan. Fields, in order: clone size, D gene, V gene, J gene, CDR3 protein. The D gene is left open where the match is weak. Rows give clone size only sometimes, using once, few, many, or a class for an expanded clone.

-	TRBD1	TRBV29-1	TRBJ1-2	SVADRGSLGYT
-	-	TRBV3-1	TRBJ1-4	ASSQGGGEFGELF
few	-	TRBV4-2	TRBJ1-3	ASSQTSSGNTIY
few	TRBD1	TRBV25-1	TRBJ1-6	ASSEGTGGSPLH
many	-	TRBV5-1	TRBJ2-1	ASSLGDNEQF
few	-	TRBV5-1	TRBJ2-7	ASSLDRRGYEQY
-	-	TRBV29-1	TRBJ2-5	SVEPIGSQETQY
few	TRBD1	TRBV6-6	TRBJ1-2	ASNLSPSLGTGV
-	TRBD2	TRBV7-8	TRBJ2-1	ASSSQDLAGAYNEQF
many	-	TRBV6-1	TRBJ2-2	ASSEPNTGELF
-	-	TRBV7-2	TRBJ2-3	ASSFPTGTVNTQY
few	TRBD2	TRBV2	TRBJ2-2	ASSPGGGDYTGELF
few	-	TRBV27	TRBJ2-2	ASSFSAVSGELF
many	-	TRBV9	TRBJ2-7	ASSQTYEQY
-	TRBD2	TRBV27	TRBJ2-7	ASRGGMGNEQY
few	TRBD2	TRBV12-5	TRBJ2-2	ASGRTSGGDTGELF
few	TRBD2	TRBV20-1	TRBJ2-7	SASEKRSGVSYEQY
-	-	TRBV7-2	TRBJ2-5	ASSRNRIQETQY
few	-	TRBV4-1	TRBJ2-5	ASSQDWAGWETQY
few	-	TRBV4-1	TRBJ2-3	ASSQEALAGIAQY
-	-	TRBV7-6	TRBJ1-3	ASSGVGSGNTIY
-	-	TRBV5-1	TRBJ2-5	ASSLARSQETQY
few	-	TRBV5-4	TRBJ1-6	ASSLGSRGSPLH
few	TRBD1	TRBV7-2	TRBJ1-3	ASSLYGTGVIGNTIY
-	-	TRBV3-1	TRBJ1-1	ASSQVGQLNTEAF
few	TRBD1	TRBV25-1	TRBJ2-5	ASSGRSGQQETQY
many	-	TRBV7-9	TRBJ2-1	ASSLSIRREQF
-	-	TRBV18	TRBJ2-5	ASSSRREETQY
many	-	TRBV30	TRBJ2-7	AWGDAYEQY
once	-	TRBV28	TRBJ1-2	ASTRRSPQGYT